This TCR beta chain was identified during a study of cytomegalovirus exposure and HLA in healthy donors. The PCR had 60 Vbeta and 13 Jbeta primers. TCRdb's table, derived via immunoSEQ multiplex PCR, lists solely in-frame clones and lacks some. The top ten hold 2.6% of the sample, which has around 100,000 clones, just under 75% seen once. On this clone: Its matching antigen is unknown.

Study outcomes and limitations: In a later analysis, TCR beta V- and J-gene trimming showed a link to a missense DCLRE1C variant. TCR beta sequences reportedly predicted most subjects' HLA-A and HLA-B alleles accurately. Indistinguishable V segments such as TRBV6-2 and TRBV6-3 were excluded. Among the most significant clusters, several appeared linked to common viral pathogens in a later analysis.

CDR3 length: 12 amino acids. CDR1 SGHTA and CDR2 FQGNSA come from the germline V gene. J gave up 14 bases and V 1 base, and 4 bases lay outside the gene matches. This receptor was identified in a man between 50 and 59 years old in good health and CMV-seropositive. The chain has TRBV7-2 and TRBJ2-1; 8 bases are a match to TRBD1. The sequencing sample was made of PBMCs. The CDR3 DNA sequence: TGTGCCAGCAGCTTAGAGGACAGGGTGAAGTTCTTC. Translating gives CASSLEDRVKFF. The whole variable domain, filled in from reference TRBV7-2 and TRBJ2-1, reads GAGVSQSPSNKVTEKGKDVELRCDPISGHTALYWYRQSLGQGLEFLIYFQGNSAPDKSGLPSDRFSAERTGGSVSTLTIQRTQQEDSAVYLCASSLEDRVKFFGPGTRLTVL.